One sample yielded the 11 T cell receptor beta chains listed below, sequenced in a study of T cells after yellow fever vaccination (dated by TCRdb to the late 2010s). The library was obtained by 5' RACE. Sequencing was carried out with an Illumina HiSeq 2500. TCRdb passed the public sequencing reads through fastp at Q25 and MiXCR, retaining productive beta sequences. Under each unique CDR3 protein, matching rows form one entry showing the most common genes and DNA. This sample holds 300,000 or so distinct CDR3 sequences; roughly 13% were observed only once. The ten largest clonotypes hold 0.4% to 0.65% of the sample. The treatment or condition label on this specimen signifies: live attenuated yellow fever vaccine strain. Sequences were derived from CD4+ T cells sorted from PBMCs, sampled 45 days after the yellow fever booster vaccination. Every receptor here comes from a young man who received the YFV17D yellow fever vaccine.

The chain couples TRBV10-3 to TRBJ2-7; 8 bases agree with TRBD1. The CDR3 is 14 residues long. The germline CDR1 and CDR2 sequences are ENHRY and SYGVKD. The V segment lost 0 bases and the J segment 5 bases; nucleotides outside the gene matches: 3. The CDR3 nucleotides read TGTGCCATCAGTGAGTCCCGGGACAGGAACGAGCAGTACTTC. It specifies CAISESRDRNEQYF.

In its sample, this clonotype was seen many times. A junction end diverges from the germline sequence, so it may reflect a read error. The chain employs TRBV5-1 and TRBJ2-1; unclear D gene. The length of the CDR3 is 11 residues. From germline, CDR1 is SGHRS and CDR2 YFSETQ. The CDR3 reads CASSLENEQFF. In DNA, the CDR3 is TGTGCCAGCAGCCTTGAGAATGAGCAGTTCTTC.

This clonotype came up a few times. The V call is TRBV19, the J call TRBJ2-5, with D uncertain. Germline V gene data show CDR1 as LNHDA and CDR2 as SQIVND (reference sequence). With 5 bases removed from V and 2 bases from J, the gap between germline ends came to 9 bases. CDR3 length: 13 amino acids. The CDR3 loop reads CASSVPEQETQYF. As DNA, the CDR3 is TGTGCCAGTAGTGTCCCAGAACAAGAGACCCAGTACTTC.

Only a few counts were recorded for this clonotype. This chain links TRBV29-1 with TRBJ2-2, with D maybe TRBD1 (5 bases). The germline CDR1 and CDR2 sequences are SQVTM and ANQGSEA. V dropped 2 bases and J dropped 0 bases, with 13 bases sitting between them. This CDR3 contains 16 residues. CDR3 residues: CSVEYSDRANTGELFF. Here the CDR3 DNA reads TGCAGCGTTGAATATAGTGACAGAGCGAACACCGGGGAGCTGTTTTTT.

This clonotype turned up a few times. This sequence joins TRBV28 and TRBJ2-3; no reliable D call. The V and J ends lost 6 bases and 4 bases respectively, with 14 bases between them. This CDR3 region has 14 residues. Germline V gene lookup returns CDR1 MDHEN and CDR2 SYDVKM. This CDR3 reads CASSPHGYPDTQYF. CDR3 nucleotide sequence: TGTGCCAGCAGCCCACACGGGTATCCAGATACGCAGTATTTT.

V is TRBV10-3 and J is TRBJ2-7; 10 nucleotides line up with TRBD2. V trimming: 3 bases; J trimming: 7 bases; junction bases outside the gene matches: 12. This CDR3 is built from 16 residues. Germline CDR1 ENHRY, CDR2 SYGVKD. In DNA form, the CDR3 reads TGTGCCATCAGTGAAAGTGTCCTAGCGGGAGAGGTAGAGCAGTACTTC. It codes for CAISESVLAGEVEQYF.

The chain combines TRBV11-2 with TRBJ2-1; tentatively, D is TRBD1 or TRBD2 (9 bases each). Trimming took off 6 bases at V and 6 bases at J, with 30 bases between the two ends. CDR1 and CDR2 from the germline V gene are SGHAT and FQNNGV. The CDR3 extends over 19 amino acids. The CDR3 nucleotides read TGTGCCAGCAGACCGAAGGGACAGGGAAGGCGGGAGGGCGTCAATGAGCAGTTCTTC. Translated: CASRPKGQGRREGVNEQFF.

CDR3: CSVPRDRPTEAFF. The CDR3 DNA follows: TGCAGTGTACCCCGGGACAGGCCCACTGAAGCTTTCTTT. The V call is TRBV20-1, the J call TRBJ1-1; 8 bases line up with TRBD1. The germline CDR1 and CDR2 sequences are DFQATT and SNEGSKA (reference sequence). Trimming cost V 7 bases and J 4 bases; bases outside gene matches: 8. CDR3 length equals 13 residues.

In this sample, this clonotype turned up many times. V and J are TRBV4-3 and TRBJ2-1; no clear D. Trimming removed 2 bases at V and 0 bases at J, with 11 bases between. The length of the CDR3 is 16 residues. CDR1 is LGHNA and CDR2 is YSLEER in the germline V gene. This CDR3 reads CASSQTARSSYNEQFF. DNA of the CDR3: TGCGCCAGCAGCCAAACCGCGCGAAGCTCCTACAATGAGCAGTTCTTC.

The chain recombines TRBV7-9 with TRBJ2-7; D remains unclear. V was cut by 4 bases and J by 3 bases, with 7 bases left in between. Germline V gene lookup returns CDR1 SEHNR and CDR2 FQNEAQ (reference sequence). CDR3 length equals 12 residues. The CDR3 loop reads CASSSVIYEQYF. The CDR3 nucleotides are TGTGCCAGCAGCTCGGTAATCTACGAGCAGTACTTC.

This clonotype was counted between two and nine times. The chain uses TRBV14 and TRBJ2-7; D unclear. Germline V gene sequence: CDR1 SGHDN, CDR2 FVKESK. The germline V and J ends were trimmed by 1 base and 2 bases, with 6 bases remaining between them. The CDR3 is made up of 13 amino acids. CDR3 sequence: CASSQGRPYEQYF. CDR3 sequence (DNA): TGTGCCAGCAGCCAAGGGCGGCCCTACGAGCAGTACTTC.